One sample yielded the 19 T cell receptor beta chains listed below, sequenced in a study of cytomegalovirus exposure and HLA in healthy donors. The PCR contained 60 Vbeta and 13 Jbeta primers. Produced via immunoSEQ multiplex PCR; TCRdb's table is partial and in-frame only. This table holds tens of thousands of clones, less than 80% found once. Material: PBMCs. Every receptor here comes from a woman aged 40 to 50 in good health and CMV-seropositive.

The chain uses TRBV15 and TRBJ2-7; 7 nucleotides align to TRBD1. J gave up 2 bases and V 2 bases, and 6 bases lay outside the gene matches. The germline V gene encodes CDR1 LNHNV and CDR2 YYDKDF (reference sequence). The CDR3 loop spans 15 amino acids. The CDR3 here is CATSRSGTDTYEQYF. DNA of the CDR3: TGTGCCACCAGCAGATCCGGGACAGATACCTACGAGCAGTACTTC.

This clone has only a few counts. The same CDR3 also results from other DNA sequences found in this sample. This chain connects TRBV19 to TRBJ2-5; D is undetermined. The CDR3 contains 14 residues. CDR1 is LNHDA and CDR2 is SQIVND in the germline V gene (reference sequence). The V and J ends lost 1 base and 1 base respectively, with 7 bases between them. Here the CDR3 reads CASSIGGGQETQYF. The DNA of the CDR3 is TGTGCCAGTAGTATAGGCGGCGGCCAAGAGACCCAGTACTTC.

The chain combines TRBV4-1 with TRBJ2-7; 8 bases match TRBD1. Per the germline V gene, CDR1 is MGHRA and CDR2 is YSYEKL. The CDR3 extends over 15 amino acids. Trimming at V came to 1 base and at J to 3 bases, leaving 5 bases not matched to a gene. The CDR3 sequence is CASSQGSGGGYEQYF. DNA for the CDR3: TGCGCCAGCAGCCAAGGGTCAGGGGGCGGCTACGAGCAGTACTTC.

The chain employs TRBV6-1 and TRBJ1-1; 9 positions match TRBD1. From germline, CDR1 is MNHNS and CDR2 SASEGT. The CDR3 is 16 amino acids. The ends lost 3 bases at V and 4 bases at J; junction bases unmatched: 9. The DNA of the CDR3 is TGTGCCAGCAGTGACCCACAGGGGGCGGGAGTCACTGAAGCTTTCTTT. Its protein is CASSDPQGAGVTEAFF.

The chain links TRBV30 to TRBJ1-2; D perhaps matches TRBD1 (6 bases). Germline assignment: CDR1 GTSNPN and CDR2 SVGIG (reference sequence). This CDR3 is built from 14 residues. Trimming removed 3 bases from V and 4 bases from J, with 15 bases in between. CDR3: CAWRAGGGTYGYTF. The DNA for the CDR3 is TGTGCCTGGAGAGCCGGGGGGGGCACCTATGGCTACACCTTC.

The chain uses TRBV9 and TRBJ2-3; no clear D gene. The germline V gene has CDR1 SGDLS and CDR2 YYNGEE. The CDR3 runs to 16 residues. The V gene lost 5 bases and the J gene lost 0 bases, with 16 bases spanning the gap. CDR3 coding DNA: TGTGCCAGCAGTCCTGTGGGCCACCTTAGCACAGATACGCAGTATTTT. Encoded protein: CASSPVGHLSTDTQYF.

The CDR3 DNA sequence: TGCGCCAGCAGTGATTTCGGGGGGAATCAGCCCCAGCATTTT. As protein: CASSDFGGNQPQHF. This rearrangement joins TRBV10-2 to TRBJ1-5; weak D call: TRBD1 (5 bases). The CDR3 covers 14 residues. CDR1 is WSHSY and CDR2 is SAAADI in the germline V gene. Deletions cut 3 bases from V and 4 bases from J, with 10 bases between.

The gene calls are TRBV29-1 and TRBJ1-1, with D unclear. V lost 3 bases, J lost 4 bases, and 15 bases lay in between. Germline CDR1 is SQVTM and CDR2 is ANQGSEA. CDR3 length equals 14 residues. CDR3 in amino acids: CSVDRVVPGTEAFF. DNA for the CDR3: TGCAGCGTTGATCGGGTTGTTCCTGGCACTGAAGCTTTCTTT. Complete variable domain (other parts from reference TRBV29-1 and TRBJ1-1): SAVISQKPSRDICQRGTSLTIQCQVDSQVTMMFWYRQQPGQSLTLIATANQGSEATYESGFVIDKFPISRPNLTFSTLTVSNMSPEDSSIYLCSVDRVVPGTEAFFGQGTRLTVV.

This clone was picked up a small number of times. The rearrangement links TRBV19 to TRBJ1-5; tentative D call: TRBD1 (5 bases). Germline lookup yields CDR1 LNHDA and CDR2 SQIVND (reference sequence). The CDR3 contains 13 residues. V gave up 3 bases and J gave up 7 bases, with 10 bases separating them. CDR3 DNA sequence: TGTGCCAGTAGTATGGGGGGAGGGCAGCCCCAGCATTTT. Its protein is CASSMGGGQPQHF.

J is TRBJ2-5 and V is TRBV29-1; 7 bases are shared with TRBD2. CDR1 and CDR2 from the germline V gene are SQVTM and ANQGSEA. This CDR3 contains 13 residues. V shed 5 bases, J shed 5 bases, and the junction held 8 bases outside the gene matches. DNA for the CDR3: TGCAGCGTTCGGGCGGGGGTGGGGGAGACCCAGTACTTC. Its translation is CSVRAGVGETQYF.

Only a few counts were recorded for this clone. The gene calls are TRBV19 and TRBJ1-5; D remains unclear. Trimming removed 2 bases from V and 0 bases from J, with 8 bases in between. The germline CDR1 and CDR2 sequences are LNHDA and SQIVND (reference sequence). The CDR3 runs to 15 residues. The CDR3 loop reads CASSIYRHSNQPQHF. CDR3 bases: TGTGCCAGTAGTATATACAGACATAGCAATCAGCCCCAGCATTTT. Variable domain in full (rest from reference TRBV19 and TRBJ1-5): DGGITQSPKYLFRKEGQNVTLSCEQNLNHDAMYWYRQDPGQGLRLIYYSQIVNDFQKGDIAEGYSVSREKKESFPLTVTSAQKNPTAFYLCASSIYRHSNQPQHFGDGTRLSIL.

This sequence joins TRBV28 and TRBJ2-1; 8 bases map to TRBD2. CDR3 length: 16 amino acids. Trimming at V came to 1 base and at J to 6 bases, leaving 8 bases not matched to a gene. Per germline, CDR1 MDHEN and CDR2 SYDVKM. CDR3 coding DNA: TGTGCCAGCAGTTTATTTCTGCGGGGGGAATTCAATGAGCAGTTCTTC. Encoded protein: CASSLFLRGEFNEQFF.

This CDR3 reads CASSVSITNEKLFF. In DNA, the CDR3 is TGTGCCAGCAGCGTATCAATAACTAATGAAAAACTGTTTTTT. The rearrangement uses TRBV9 and TRBJ1-4; D remains ambiguous. CDR3 length equals 14 residues. Trimming took 1 base from V and 1 from J, leaving 5 bases between them. The V gene's germline CDR1 is SGDLS and CDR2 YYNGEE.

V gene TRBV2 combines with J gene TRBJ2-3; 10 bases are a match to TRBD1. This CDR3 has 15 amino acids. Germline values: CDR1 SNHLY, CDR2 FYNNEI. The V segment lost 6 bases and the J segment 5 bases; nucleotides outside the gene matches: 8. The CDR3 reads CASRAGTGDKDTQYF. The CDR3 nucleotides read TGTGCCAGCAGGGCCGGGACAGGGGATAAAGATACGCAGTATTTT.

V gene TRBV9 combines with J gene TRBJ2-3; 10 positions match TRBD2. The CDR3 totals 14 residues. With 4 bases clipped from V and 10 bases from J, the junction kept 9 bases outside the gene matches. The germline CDR1 and CDR2 sequences are SGDLS and YYNGEE. CDR3 bases: TGTGCCAGCAGCCCGGAACCGGGACTAGCGTCGCAGTATTTT. This codes for CASSPEPGLASQYF.

The chain is built from TRBV13 and TRBJ1-2, with D perhaps TRBD1 (6 bases). The V gene lost 4 bases and the J gene lost 2 bases, with 8 bases spanning the gap. The CDR3 spans 13 residues. The germline gives CDR1 PRHDT, CDR2 FYEKMQ (reference sequence). In DNA form, the CDR3 reads TGTGCCAGCAGCTCCACAGGGAACTATGGCTACACCTTC. Amino acid sequence: CASSSTGNYGYTF.

The genes are TRBV4-2 and TRBJ2-7; 9 bases fit TRBD2. The V segment lost 2 bases and the J segment 1 base; nucleotides outside the gene matches: 12. The CDR3 runs to 18 residues. The germline V gene encodes CDR1 LGHNA and CDR2 YNFKEQ. The CDR3 here is CASSQRGLATGGSYEQYF. The CDR3 DNA reads as TGTGCCAGCAGCCAACGGGGACTAGCTACGGGGGGGTCCTACGAGCAGTACTTC.

As to this clone: Other DNA variants within this sample encode the same CDR3. This chain links TRBV5-1 with TRBJ1-1; 11 bases fit TRBD1. Germline V gene lookup returns CDR1 SGHRS and CDR2 YFSETQ. The V segment lost 8 bases and the J segment 3 bases; nucleotides outside the gene matches: 9. There are 15 residues in the CDR3. CDR3 residues: CASSGSGQGDTEAFF. As DNA, the CDR3 is TGCGCCAGTAGCGGCTCGGGACAGGGGGACACTGAAGCTTTCTTT.

This clone was seen more than once but under ten times. The chain joins TRBV5-1 to TRBJ2-3; 8 bases map to TRBD2. J gave up 3 bases and V 1 base, and 1 base lay outside the gene matches. The CDR3 runs to 14 residues. Germline values: CDR1 SGHRS, CDR2 YFSETQ. CDR3: CASSLRGGTDTQYF. In DNA, the CDR3 is TGCGCCAGCAGCTTGCGCGGGGGGACAGATACGCAGTATTTT. Based on the CDR3 plus reference TRBV5-1 and TRBJ2-3, the full variable domain is KAGVTQTPRYLIKTRGQQVTLSCSPISGHRSVSWYQQTPGQGLQFLFEYFSETQRNKGNFPGRFSGRQFSNSRSEMNVSTLELGDSALYLCASSLRGGTDTQYFGPGTRLTVL.